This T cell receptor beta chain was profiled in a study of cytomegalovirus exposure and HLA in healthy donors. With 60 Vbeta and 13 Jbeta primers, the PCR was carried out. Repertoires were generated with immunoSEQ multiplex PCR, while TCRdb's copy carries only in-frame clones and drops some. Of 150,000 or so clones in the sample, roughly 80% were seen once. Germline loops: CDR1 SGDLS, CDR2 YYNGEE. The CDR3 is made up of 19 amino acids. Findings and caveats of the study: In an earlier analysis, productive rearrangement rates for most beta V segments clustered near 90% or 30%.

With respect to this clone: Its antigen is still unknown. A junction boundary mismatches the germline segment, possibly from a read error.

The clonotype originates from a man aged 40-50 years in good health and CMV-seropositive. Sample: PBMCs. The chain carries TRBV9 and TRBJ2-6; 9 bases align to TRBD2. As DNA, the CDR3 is TGTGCCAGCAGCGTGGCATTTGGCGGGGGGGGCTCTGGGGCCAACGGCCTGACTTTC. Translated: CASSVAFGGGGSGANGLTF.